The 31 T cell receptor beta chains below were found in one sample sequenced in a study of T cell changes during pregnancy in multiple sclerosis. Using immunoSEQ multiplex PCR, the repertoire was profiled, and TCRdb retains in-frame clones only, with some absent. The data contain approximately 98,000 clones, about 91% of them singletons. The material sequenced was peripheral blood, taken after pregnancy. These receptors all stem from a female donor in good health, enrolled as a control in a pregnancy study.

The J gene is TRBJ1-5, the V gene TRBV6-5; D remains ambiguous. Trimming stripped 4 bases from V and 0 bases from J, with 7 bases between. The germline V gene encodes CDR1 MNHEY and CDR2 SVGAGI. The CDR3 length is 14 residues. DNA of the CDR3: TGTGCCAGCAGTTCACAGCATAGCAATCAGCCCCAGCATTTT. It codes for CASSSQHSNQPQHF.

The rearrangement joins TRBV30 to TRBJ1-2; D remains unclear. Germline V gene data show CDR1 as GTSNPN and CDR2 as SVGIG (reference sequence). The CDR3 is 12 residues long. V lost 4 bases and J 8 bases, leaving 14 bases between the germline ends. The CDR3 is CAWTARVEGYTF. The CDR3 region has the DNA TGTGCCTGGACGGCCCGGGTGGAAGGCTACACCTTC.

For the CDR3, the DNA is TGTGCCAGCCGAGAAACAGGGATTTCTGAAGCTTTCTTT. Protein sequence: CASRETGISEAFF. The chain joins TRBV6-5 to TRBJ1-1; D perhaps matches TRBD1 (6 bases). Deletions cut 8 bases from V and 6 bases from J, with 16 bases between. This CDR3 contains 13 residues. Germline values: CDR1 MNHEY, CDR2 SVGAGI.

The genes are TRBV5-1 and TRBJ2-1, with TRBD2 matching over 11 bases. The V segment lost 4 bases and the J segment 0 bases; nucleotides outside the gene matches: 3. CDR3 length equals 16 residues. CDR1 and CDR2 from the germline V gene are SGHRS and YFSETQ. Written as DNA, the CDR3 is TGCGCCAGCAGCGCCACTAGCGGGAGCTCCTACAATGAGCAGTTCTTC. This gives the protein CASSATSGSSYNEQFF.

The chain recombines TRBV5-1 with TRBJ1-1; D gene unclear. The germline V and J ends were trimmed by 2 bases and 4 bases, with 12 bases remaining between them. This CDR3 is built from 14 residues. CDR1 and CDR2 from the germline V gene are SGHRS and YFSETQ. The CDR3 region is CASSFTGEGTEAFF. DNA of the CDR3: TGCGCCAGCAGCTTTACTGGAGAAGGCACTGAAGCTTTCTTT.

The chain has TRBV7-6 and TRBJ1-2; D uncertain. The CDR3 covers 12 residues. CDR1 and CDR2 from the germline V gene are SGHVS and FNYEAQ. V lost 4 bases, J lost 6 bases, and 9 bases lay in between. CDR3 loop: CASSSRLDGYTF. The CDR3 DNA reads TGTGCCAGCAGCTCCAGGCTGGATGGCTACACCTTC.

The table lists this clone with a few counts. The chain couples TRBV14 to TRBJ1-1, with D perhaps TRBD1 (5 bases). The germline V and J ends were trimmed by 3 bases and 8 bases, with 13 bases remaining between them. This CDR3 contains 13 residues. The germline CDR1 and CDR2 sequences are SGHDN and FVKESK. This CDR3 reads CASSQQPTEEAFF. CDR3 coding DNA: TGTGCCAGCAGCCAGCAACCGACAGAAGAAGCTTTCTTT.

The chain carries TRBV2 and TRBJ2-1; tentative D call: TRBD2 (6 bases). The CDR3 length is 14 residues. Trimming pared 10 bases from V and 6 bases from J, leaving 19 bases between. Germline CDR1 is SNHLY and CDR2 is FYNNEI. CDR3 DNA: TGTGCCACGACCCGGGGGTACCAGCTCAATGAGCAGTTCTTC. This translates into CATTRGYQLNEQFF. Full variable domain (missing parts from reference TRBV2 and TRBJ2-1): EPEVTQTPSHQVTQMGQEVILRCVPISNHLYFYWYRQILGQKVEFLVSFYNNEISEKSEIFDDQFSVERPDGSNFTLKIRSTKLEDSAMYFCATTRGYQLNEQFFGPGTRLTVL.

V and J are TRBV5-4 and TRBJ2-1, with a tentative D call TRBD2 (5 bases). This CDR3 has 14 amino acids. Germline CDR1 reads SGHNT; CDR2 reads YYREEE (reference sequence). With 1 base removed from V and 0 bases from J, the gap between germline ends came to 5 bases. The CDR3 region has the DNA TGTGCCAGCAGCTTGCGGGGCTCCTACAATGAGCAGTTCTTC. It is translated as CASSLRGSYNEQFF.

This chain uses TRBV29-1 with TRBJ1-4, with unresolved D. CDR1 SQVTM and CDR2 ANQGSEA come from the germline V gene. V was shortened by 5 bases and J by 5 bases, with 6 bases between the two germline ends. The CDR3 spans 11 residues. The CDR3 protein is CSVRLNEKLFF. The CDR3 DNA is TGCAGCGTTCGTTTAAATGAAAAACTGTTTTTT.

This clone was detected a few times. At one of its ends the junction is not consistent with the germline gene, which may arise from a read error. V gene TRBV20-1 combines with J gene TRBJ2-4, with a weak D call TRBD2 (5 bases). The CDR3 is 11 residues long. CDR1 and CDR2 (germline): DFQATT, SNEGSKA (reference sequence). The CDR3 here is CSARLGGYRGF. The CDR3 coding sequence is TGCAGTGCTAGACTGGGCGGGTACAGAGGCTTC.

Here the CDR3 reads CASSISSWRANEQFF. CDR3 bases: TGTGCCAGTAGTATTTCTTCCTGGCGGGCCAATGAGCAGTTCTTC. V and J are TRBV19 and TRBJ2-1; TRBD2 is a possible D gene (5 bases). The germline CDR1 and CDR2 sequences are LNHDA and SQIVND (reference sequence). V shed 3 bases and J shed 6 bases, with 15 bases lying between them. The CDR3 spans 15 residues.

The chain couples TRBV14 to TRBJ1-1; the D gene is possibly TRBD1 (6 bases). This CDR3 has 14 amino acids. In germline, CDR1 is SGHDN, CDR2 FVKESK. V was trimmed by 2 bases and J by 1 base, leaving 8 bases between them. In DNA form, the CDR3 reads TGTGCCAGCAGCCAAATACAGGGGAACACTGAAGCTTTCTTT. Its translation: CASSQIQGNTEAFF.

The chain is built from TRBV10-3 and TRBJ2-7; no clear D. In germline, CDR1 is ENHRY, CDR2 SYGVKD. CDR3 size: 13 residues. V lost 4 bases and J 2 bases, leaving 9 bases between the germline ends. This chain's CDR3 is CAISAPGAYEQYF. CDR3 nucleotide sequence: TGTGCCATCAGTGCCCCCGGTGCCTACGAGCAGTACTTC.

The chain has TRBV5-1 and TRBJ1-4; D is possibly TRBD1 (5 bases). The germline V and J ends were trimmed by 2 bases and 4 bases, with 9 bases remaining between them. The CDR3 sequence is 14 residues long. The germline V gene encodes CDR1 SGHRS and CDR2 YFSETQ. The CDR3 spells CASSLTGFNEKLFF. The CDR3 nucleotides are TGCGCCAGCAGCTTAACAGGTTTTAATGAAAAACTGTTTTTT.

CDR3 bases: TGTGCCAGCAGCTCGACGACAGCGTCCTACAATGAGCAGTTCTTC. Its protein is CASSSTTASYNEQFF. The chain joins TRBV7-9 to TRBJ2-1; D perhaps matches TRBD1 (5 bases). Per germline, CDR1 SEHNR and CDR2 FQNEAQ (reference sequence). The CDR3 covers 15 residues. The ends were cut back, 4 bases at V and 1 base at J, with 11 bases in the middle.

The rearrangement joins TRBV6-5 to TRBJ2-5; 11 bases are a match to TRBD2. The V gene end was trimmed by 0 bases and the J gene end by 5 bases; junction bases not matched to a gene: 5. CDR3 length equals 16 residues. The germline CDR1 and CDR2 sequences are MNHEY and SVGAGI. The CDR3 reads CASSYSSGTSGETQYF. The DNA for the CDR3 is TGTGCCAGCAGTTACTCGAGTGGGACTAGCGGCGAGACCCAGTACTTC.

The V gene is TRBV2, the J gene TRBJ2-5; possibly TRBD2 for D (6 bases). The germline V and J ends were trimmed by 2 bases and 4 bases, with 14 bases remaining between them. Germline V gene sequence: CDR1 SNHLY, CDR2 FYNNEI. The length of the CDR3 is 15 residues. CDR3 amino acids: CASSELQRAGETQYF. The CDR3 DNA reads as TGTGCCAGCAGTGAACTTCAGCGGGCGGGAGAGACCCAGTACTTC.

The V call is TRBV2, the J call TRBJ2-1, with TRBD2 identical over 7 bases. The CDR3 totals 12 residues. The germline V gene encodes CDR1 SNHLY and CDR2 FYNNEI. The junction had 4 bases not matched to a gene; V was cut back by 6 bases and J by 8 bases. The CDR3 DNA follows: TGTGCCAGCAGGGGGAGGGTCCATGAGCAGTTCTTC. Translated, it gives CASRGRVHEQFF.

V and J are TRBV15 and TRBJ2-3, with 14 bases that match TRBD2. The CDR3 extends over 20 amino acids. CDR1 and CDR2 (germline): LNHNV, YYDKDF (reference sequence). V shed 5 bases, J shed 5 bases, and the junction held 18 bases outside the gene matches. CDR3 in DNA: TGTGCCACCAGCCCCCCGGGACTAGCGGGAGTTACGGGGTTTGGAGATACGCAGTATTTT. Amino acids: CATSPPGLAGVTGFGDTQYF.

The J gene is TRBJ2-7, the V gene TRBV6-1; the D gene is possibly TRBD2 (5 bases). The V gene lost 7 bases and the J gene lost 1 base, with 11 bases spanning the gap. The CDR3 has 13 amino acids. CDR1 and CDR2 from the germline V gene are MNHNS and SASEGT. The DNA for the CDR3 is TGTGCCAGCAAGCGGTACCCATCCTACGAGCAGTACTTC. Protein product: CASKRYPSYEQYF.

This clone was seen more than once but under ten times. The chain's CDR3 is CASSPSTMLDQPQHF. The DNA of the CDR3 is TGTGCCAGCTCACCGTCGACTATGTTGGATCAGCCCCAGCATTTT. The chain combines TRBV18 with TRBJ1-5; no firm D call. Germline CDR1 is KGHSH and CDR2 is LQKENI. This CDR3 has 15 amino acids. V lost 3 bases and J lost 5, with 14 bases in between.

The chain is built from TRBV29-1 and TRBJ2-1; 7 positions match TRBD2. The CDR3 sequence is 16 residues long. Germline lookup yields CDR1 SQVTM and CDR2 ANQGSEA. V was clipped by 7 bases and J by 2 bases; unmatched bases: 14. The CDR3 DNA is TGCAGCGCTGCGTTGCTTAGAGCGGGACCCTACAATGAGCAGTTCTTC. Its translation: CSAALLRAGPYNEQFF.

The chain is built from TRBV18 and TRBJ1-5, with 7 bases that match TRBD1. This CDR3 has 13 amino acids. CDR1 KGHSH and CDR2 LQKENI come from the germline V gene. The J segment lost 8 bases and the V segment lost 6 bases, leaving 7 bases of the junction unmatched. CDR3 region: CASSQGVLEPQHF. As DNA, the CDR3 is TGTGCCAGCTCGCAGGGGGTTCTAGAGCCCCAGCATTTT.

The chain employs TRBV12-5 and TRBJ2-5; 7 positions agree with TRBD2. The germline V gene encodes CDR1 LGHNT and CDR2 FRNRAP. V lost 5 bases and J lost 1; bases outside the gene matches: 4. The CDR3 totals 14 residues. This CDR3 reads CASGPRLAQETQYF. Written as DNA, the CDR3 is TGTGCTAGTGGTCCCCGACTAGCCCAAGAGACCCAGTACTTC.

The CDR3, as DNA: TGTGCCAGCAGCGGGCAGGGAGGAGTAAAACTGTTTTTT. This sequence encodes CASSGQGGVKLFF. The chain has TRBV9 and TRBJ1-4; a weak D match, TRBD1 (5 bases). Trimming shortened V by 3 bases and J by 10 bases, and 13 bases separated the two germline ends. The CDR3 is 13 residues long. In germline, CDR1 is SGDLS, CDR2 YYNGEE.

CDR3 sequence: CASSPTGVKGYTF. The CDR3 DNA sequence: TGTGCCAGCAGCCCGACAGGGGTGAAGGGCTACACCTTC. The chain uses TRBV5-5 and TRBJ1-2, with 8 bases identical to TRBD1. Trimming removed 4 bases from V and 8 bases from J; junction bases left unmatched: 7. CDR1 is SGHKS, CDR2 YYEKEE, per germline (reference sequence). The CDR3 is 13 amino acids.

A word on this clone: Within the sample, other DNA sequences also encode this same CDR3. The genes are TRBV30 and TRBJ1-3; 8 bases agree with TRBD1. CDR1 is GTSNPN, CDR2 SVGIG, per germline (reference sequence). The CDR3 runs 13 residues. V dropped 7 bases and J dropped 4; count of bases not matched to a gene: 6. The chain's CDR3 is CALTTGGGNTIYF. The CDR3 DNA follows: TGTGCCTTAACTACAGGGGGAGGAAACACCATATATTTT.

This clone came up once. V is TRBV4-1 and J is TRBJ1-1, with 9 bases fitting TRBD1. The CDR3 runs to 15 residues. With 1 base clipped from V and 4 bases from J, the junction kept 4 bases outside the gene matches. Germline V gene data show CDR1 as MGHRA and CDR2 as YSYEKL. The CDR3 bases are TGCGCCAGCAGCCAAGCGGACAGGGGAGCCACTGAAGCTTTCTTT. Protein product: CASSQADRGATEAFF.

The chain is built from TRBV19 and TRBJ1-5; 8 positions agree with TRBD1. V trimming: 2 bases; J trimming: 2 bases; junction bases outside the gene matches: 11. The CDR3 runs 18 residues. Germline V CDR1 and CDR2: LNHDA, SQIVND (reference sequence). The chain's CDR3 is CASSIRSQGAGGNQPQHF. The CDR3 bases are TGTGCCAGTAGTATAAGGAGTCAGGGGGCTGGTGGCAATCAGCCCCAGCATTTT.

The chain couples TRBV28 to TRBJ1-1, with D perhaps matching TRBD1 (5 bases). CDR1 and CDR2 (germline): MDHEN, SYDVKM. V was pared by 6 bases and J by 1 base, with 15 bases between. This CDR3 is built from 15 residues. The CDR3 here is CASRQDMGWNTEAFF. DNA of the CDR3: TGTGCCAGCAGACAGGACATGGGATGGAACACTGAAGCTTTCTTT.